This paragraph covers one T cell receptor (beta chain) sequence. Its antigen is not identified. Clones were sequenced by immunoSEQ multiplex PCR, and TCRdb holds only the in-frame ones, with some missing. The data contain some 110,000 clones, more than 75% of them singletons. The data derive from a study of T cell responses to AZD1222 COVID-19 vaccine. Study-wide background: Pooled in the analysis were second doses at about 4 or about 12 weeks. Study-wide results and limits: Recipients of AZD1222 seropositive at baseline numbered only five or six. Mapped onto spike, vaccine-associated CD4 TCRs spanned it and were dominant at 160-218 and 743-854. Sampled repertoires all dated from after the peak T cell response.

The CDR3 extends over 14 amino acids. Germline-derived CDR1 and CDR2 are MDHEN and SYDVKM. The trim removed 5 bases at V and 10 bases at J, leaving 8 bases unmatched. This material consisted of peripheral blood, taken on day 0 of AZD1222 vaccination. This rearrangement joins TRBV28 to TRBJ1-6; 7 positions match TRBD1. The receptor was derived from an adult in good health. CDR3 sequence: CASSPTGFGSPLHF. The CDR3 bases are TGTGCCAGCAGTCCGACAGGGTTTGGGTCACCCCTCCACTTT.